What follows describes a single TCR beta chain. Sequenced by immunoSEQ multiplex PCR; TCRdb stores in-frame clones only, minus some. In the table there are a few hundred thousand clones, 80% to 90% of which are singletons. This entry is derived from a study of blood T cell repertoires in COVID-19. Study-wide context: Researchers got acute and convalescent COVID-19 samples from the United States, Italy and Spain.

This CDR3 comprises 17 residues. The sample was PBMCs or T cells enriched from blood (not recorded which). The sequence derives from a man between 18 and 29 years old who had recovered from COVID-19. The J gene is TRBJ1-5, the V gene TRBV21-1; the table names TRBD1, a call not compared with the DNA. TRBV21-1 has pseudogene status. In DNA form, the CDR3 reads TGTGCCAGCAGCATCGACCCCAACACAGGGACAGACCAGCCCCAGCATTTT. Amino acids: CASSIDPNTGTDQPQHF.